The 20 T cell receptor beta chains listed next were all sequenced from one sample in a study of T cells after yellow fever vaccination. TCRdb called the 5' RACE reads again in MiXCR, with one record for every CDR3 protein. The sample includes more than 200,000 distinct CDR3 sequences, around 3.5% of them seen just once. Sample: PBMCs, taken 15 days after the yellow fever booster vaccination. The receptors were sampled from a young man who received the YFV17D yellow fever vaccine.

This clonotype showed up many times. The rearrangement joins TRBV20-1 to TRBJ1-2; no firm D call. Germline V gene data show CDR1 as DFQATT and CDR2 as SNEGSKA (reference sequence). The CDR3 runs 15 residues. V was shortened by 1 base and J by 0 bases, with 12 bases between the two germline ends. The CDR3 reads CSARGLAESNYGYTF. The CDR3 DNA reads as TGCAGTGCTAGAGGTCTGGCGGAATCTAACTATGGCTACACCTTC.

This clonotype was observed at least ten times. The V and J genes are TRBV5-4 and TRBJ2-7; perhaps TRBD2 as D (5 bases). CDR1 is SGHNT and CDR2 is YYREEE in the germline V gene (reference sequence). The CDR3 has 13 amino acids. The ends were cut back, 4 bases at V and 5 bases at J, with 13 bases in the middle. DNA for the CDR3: TGTGCCAGCAGCGGCGGGCTTCTGGACGAGCAGTACTTC. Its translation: CASSGGLLDEQYF.

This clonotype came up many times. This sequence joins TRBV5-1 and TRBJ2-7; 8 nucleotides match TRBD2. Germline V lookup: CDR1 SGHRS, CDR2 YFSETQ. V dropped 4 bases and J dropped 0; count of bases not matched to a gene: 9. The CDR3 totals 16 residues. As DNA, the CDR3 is TGCGCCAGCAGCGTGCTTTCTAGCGGGTCCTCCTACGAGCAGTACGTC. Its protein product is CASSVLSSGSSYEQYV.

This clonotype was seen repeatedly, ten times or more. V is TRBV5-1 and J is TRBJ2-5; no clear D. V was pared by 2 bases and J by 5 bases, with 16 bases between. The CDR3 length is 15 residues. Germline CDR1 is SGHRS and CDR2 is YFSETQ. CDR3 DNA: TGCGCCAGCAGCTTTCCCATGGGTCAACAGGAGACCCAGTACTTC. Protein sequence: CASSFPMGQQETQYF.

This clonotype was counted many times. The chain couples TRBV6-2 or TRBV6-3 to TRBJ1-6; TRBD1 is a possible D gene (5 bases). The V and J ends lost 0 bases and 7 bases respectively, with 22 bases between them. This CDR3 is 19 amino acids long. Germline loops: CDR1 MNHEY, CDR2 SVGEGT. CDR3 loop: CASSYSKQALRRRNSPLHF. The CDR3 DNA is TGTGCCAGCAGTTACTCGAAACAGGCTCTCCGCCGCAGAAATTCACCCCTCCACTTT.

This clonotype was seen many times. CDR3 coding DNA: TGCGCCAGCAGCCCACCCTCCCGGGACGAGCAGTACTTC. Its protein is CASSPPSRDEQYF. The chain combines TRBV4-1 with TRBJ2-7; no definite D call. Germline CDR1 is MGHRA and CDR2 is YSYEKL. Deletions cut 4 bases from V and 5 bases from J, with 12 bases between. The CDR3 is made up of 13 amino acids.

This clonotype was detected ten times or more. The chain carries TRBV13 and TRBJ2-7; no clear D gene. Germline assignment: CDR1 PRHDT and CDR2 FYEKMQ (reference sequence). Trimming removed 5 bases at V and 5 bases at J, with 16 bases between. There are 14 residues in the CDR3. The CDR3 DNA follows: TGTGCCAGCAGCACTAATGCCCAGCAGGACGAGCAGTACTTC. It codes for CASSTNAQQDEQYF.

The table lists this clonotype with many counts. CDR3 sequence reads: CASSHQQGMNTEAFF. CDR3 nucleotides: TGCGCCAGCAGCCACCAACAGGGGATGAACACTGAAGCTTTCTTT. This sequence joins TRBV4-3 and TRBJ1-1; TRBD1 agrees at 7 bases. The germline V gene has CDR1 LGHNA and CDR2 YSLEER. With V trimmed by 3 bases and J by 0 bases, 4 bases remained unmatched. The CDR3 has 15 amino acids.

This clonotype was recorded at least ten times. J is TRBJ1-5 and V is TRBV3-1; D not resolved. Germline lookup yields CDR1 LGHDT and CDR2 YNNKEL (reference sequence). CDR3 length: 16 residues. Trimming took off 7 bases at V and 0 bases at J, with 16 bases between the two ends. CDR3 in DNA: TGTGCCAGCATTCTCGACGTGGGGTATAGCAATCAGCCCCAGCATTTT. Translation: CASILDVGYSNQPQHF.

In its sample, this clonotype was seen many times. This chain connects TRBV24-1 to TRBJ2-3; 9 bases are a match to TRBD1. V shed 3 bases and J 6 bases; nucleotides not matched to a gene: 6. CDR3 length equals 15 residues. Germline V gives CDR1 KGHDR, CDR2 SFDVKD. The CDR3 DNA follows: TGTGCCACCAGTGATACCGGGACAGGGACGGATACGCAGTATTTT. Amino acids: CATSDTGTGTDTQYF.

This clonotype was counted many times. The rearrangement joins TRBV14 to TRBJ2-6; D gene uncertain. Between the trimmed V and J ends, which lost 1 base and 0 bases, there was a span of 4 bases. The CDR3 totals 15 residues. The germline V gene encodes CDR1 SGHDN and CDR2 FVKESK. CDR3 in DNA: TGTGCCAGCAGCCAAGCCGCCTCTGGGGCCAACGTCCTGACTTTC. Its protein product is CASSQAASGANVLTF. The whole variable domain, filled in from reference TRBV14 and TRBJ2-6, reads EAGVTQFPSHSVIEKGQTVTLRCDPISGHDNLYWYRRVMGKEIKFLLHFVKESKQDESGMPNNRFLAERTGGTYSTLKVQPAELEDSGVYFCASSQAASGANVLTFGAGSRLTVL.

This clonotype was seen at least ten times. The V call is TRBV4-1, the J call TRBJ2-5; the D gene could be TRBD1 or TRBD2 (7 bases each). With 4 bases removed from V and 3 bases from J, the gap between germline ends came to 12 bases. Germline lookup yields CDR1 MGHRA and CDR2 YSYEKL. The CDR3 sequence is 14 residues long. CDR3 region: CASSPGGGKETQYF. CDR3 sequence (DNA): TGCGCCAGCAGCCCAGGGGGAGGGAAAGAGACCCAGTACTTC.

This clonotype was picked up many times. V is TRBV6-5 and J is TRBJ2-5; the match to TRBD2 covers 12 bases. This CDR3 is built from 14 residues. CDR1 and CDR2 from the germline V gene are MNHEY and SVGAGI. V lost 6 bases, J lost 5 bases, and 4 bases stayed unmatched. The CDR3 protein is CASSGLAGLETQYF. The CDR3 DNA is TGTGCCAGCAGCGGACTAGCGGGGCTGGAGACCCAGTACTTC.

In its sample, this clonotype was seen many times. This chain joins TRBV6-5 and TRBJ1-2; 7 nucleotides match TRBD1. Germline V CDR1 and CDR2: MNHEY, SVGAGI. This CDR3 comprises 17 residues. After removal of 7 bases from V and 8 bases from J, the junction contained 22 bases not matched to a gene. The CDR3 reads CASTHGDRHPGGRGYTF. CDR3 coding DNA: TGTGCCAGCACCCACGGGGACAGACACCCCGGGGGTAGGGGCTACACCTTC.

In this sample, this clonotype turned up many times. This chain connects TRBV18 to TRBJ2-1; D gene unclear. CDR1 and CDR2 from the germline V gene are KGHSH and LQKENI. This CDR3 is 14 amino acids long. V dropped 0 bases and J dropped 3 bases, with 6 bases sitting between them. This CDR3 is CASSPPNLYNEQFF. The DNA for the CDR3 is TGTGCCAGCTCACCACCGAACCTCTACAATGAGCAGTTCTTC.

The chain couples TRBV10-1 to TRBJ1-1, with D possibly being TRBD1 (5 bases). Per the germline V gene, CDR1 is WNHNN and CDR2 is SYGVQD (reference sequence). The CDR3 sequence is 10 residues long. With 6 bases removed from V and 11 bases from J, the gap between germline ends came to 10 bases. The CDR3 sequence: CASSWGLAFF. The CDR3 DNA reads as TGCGCCAGCAGCTGGGGGTTGGCTTTCTTT.

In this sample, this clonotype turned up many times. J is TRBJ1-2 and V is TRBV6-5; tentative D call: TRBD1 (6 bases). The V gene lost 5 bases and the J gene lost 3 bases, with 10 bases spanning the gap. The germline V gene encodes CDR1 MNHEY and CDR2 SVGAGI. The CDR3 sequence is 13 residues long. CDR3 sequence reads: CASSPYRDYGYTF. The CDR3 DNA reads TGTGCCAGCAGTCCGTACAGGGACTATGGCTACACCTTC.

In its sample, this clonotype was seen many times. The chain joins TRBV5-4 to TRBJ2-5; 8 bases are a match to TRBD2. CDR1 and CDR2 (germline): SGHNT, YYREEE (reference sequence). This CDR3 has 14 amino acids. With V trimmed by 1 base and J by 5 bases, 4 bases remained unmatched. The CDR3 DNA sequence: TGTGCCAGCAGCTTGCCGCGGGGGGCGGAGACCCAGTACTTC. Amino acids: CASSLPRGAETQYF.

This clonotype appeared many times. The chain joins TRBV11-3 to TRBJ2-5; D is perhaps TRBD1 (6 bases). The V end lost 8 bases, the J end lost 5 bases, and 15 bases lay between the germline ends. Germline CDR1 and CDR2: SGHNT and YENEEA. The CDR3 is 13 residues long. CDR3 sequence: CASAQGMRETQYF. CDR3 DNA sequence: TGTGCCAGCGCACAGGGAATGAGGGAGACCCAGTACTTC.

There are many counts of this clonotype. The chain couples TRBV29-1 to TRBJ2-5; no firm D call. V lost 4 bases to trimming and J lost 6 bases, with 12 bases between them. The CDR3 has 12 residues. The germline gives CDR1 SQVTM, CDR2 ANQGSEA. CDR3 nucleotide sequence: TGCAGCGTTGGCGATGTAGAGCAGACCCAGTACTTC. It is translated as CSVGDVEQTQYF.